These 12 T cell receptor beta chains originate from one sample sequenced in a study of T cell repertoires in cytomegalovirus infection. TCRdb re-analysed the reads in MiXCR, keeping a single row per CDR3 protein. The table includes about 460,000 distinct CDR3 sequences, 10% to 12% detected once. Input material: PBMCs. Source of these receptors: a human donor in good health (CMV status not recorded). Some clones in this sample may be carry-over from other donors' samples.

This clonotype was counted ten times or more. The chain uses TRBV6-5 and TRBJ2-3, with TRBD2 identical over 9 bases. From germline, CDR1 is MNHEY and CDR2 SVGAGI. The CDR3 extends over 17 amino acids. J gave up 2 bases and V 10 bases, and 16 bases lay outside the gene matches. In DNA form, the CDR3 reads TGTGCCACCCAAAGGGCGGGGGGGCCAATTTACACAGATACGCAGTATTTT. Translation: CATQRAGGPIYTDTQYF.

This clonotype was seen many times. The rearrangement uses TRBV6-1 and TRBJ1-2; possibly TRBD1 for D (6 bases). Germline-derived CDR1 and CDR2 are MNHNS and SASEGT. V shed 5 bases and J shed 7 bases, with 11 bases lying between them. The CDR3 contains 12 residues. The CDR3 coding sequence is TGTGCCAGCAGTAAGGGGGAAGGTGGCTACACCTTC. This gives the protein CASSKGEGGYTF.

This clonotype was observed many times. The chain is built from TRBV7-3 and TRBJ2-1; D remains unclear. The CDR3 has 14 amino acids. Deletions cut 5 bases from V and 9 bases from J, with 17 bases between. Germline V gene data show CDR1 as SGHTA and CDR2 as FQGTGA. The CDR3 protein is CASSVNLGFGEQFF. The CDR3 coding sequence is TGTGCCAGCAGCGTAAATCTAGGGTTCGGTGAGCAGTTCTTC.

In its sample, this clonotype was seen once. The chain combines TRBV20-1 with TRBJ1-2; D gene unclear. With 8 bases removed from V and 1 base from J, the gap between germline ends came to 8 bases. CDR3 length equals 11 residues. CDR1 is DFQATT, CDR2 SNEGSKA, per germline (reference sequence). As DNA, the CDR3 is TGCAGTTTAAGACTTAACTATGGCTACACCTTC. Amino acid sequence: CSLRLNYGYTF.

Ten or more counts support this clonotype. This chain uses TRBV4-2 with TRBJ2-7; TRBD2 is a possible D gene (5 bases). Germline CDR1 and CDR2: LGHNA and YNFKEQ. V was trimmed by 4 bases and J by 3 bases, leaving 19 bases between them. This CDR3 comprises 16 residues. DNA of the CDR3: TGTGCCAGCAGCCTCGAAGGCCGCGCGGGCTTCTACGAGCAGTACTTC. This encodes CASSLEGRAGFYEQYF.

As for this clonotype: A much larger clone is a single base away; this may be a read error. The rearrangement uses TRBV5-1 and TRBJ2-7; 13 bases map to TRBD2. This CDR3 region has 17 residues. Trimming cost V 4 bases and J 5 bases; bases outside gene matches: 12. From germline, CDR1 is SGHRS and CDR2 YFSETQ. The CDR3 DNA reads TGCGCCAGCAGCGGTCCACTAGCGGGAGGGCCTGAAAACGAGCAGTACTTC. It codes for CASSGPLAGGPENEQYF.

This chain links TRBV19 with TRBJ2-5; D may be TRBD2 (5 bases). CDR1 is LNHDA and CDR2 is SQIVND in the germline V gene (reference sequence). The CDR3 has 13 amino acids. The ends were cut back, 7 bases at V and 4 bases at J, with 13 bases in the middle. The CDR3 here is CASKTRVGETQYF. DNA of the CDR3: TGTGCCAGTAAAACGAGGGTGGGAGAGACCCAGTACTTC.

This clonotype was observed many times. The rearrangement links TRBV19 to TRBJ2-5; possible D gene TRBD2, 5 bases. Germline assignment: CDR1 LNHDA and CDR2 SQIVND (reference sequence). V was shortened by 6 bases and J by 4 bases, with 12 bases between the two germline ends. This CDR3 contains 13 residues. CDR3 nucleotide sequence: TGTGCCAGTAGCCCCCTTGGAGGAGAGACCCAGTACTTC. Its translation: CASSPLGGETQYF.

Ten or more counts support this clonotype. The gene calls are TRBV12-3 or TRBV12-4 and TRBJ2-5, with TRBD1 as a possible D gene (5 bases). The length of the CDR3 is 14 residues. Trimming took 4 bases from V and 0 from J, leaving 9 bases between them. The CDR3 loop is CASSSPTDQETQYF. The CDR3 bases are TGTGCCAGCAGTTCCCCGACAGACCAAGAGACCCAGTACTTC.

In this sample, this clonotype turned up many times. The V and J genes are TRBV15 and TRBJ2-3; D not resolved. CDR1 and CDR2 from the germline V gene are LNHNV and YYDKDF (reference sequence). The CDR3 loop spans 15 amino acids. V was pared by 5 bases and J by 0 bases, with 12 bases between. The CDR3 nucleotides are TGTGCCACCAGCCCCAGGTTCCCAAGCACAGATACGCAGTATTTT. Translated: CATSPRFPSTDTQYF.

This clonotype came up many times. The V call is TRBV7-8, the J call TRBJ1-3; D uncertain. Germline lookup yields CDR1 SGHVS and CDR2 FQNEAQ. The ends were cut back, 5 bases at V and 4 bases at J, with 9 bases in the middle. The CDR3 covers 13 residues. As DNA, the CDR3 is TGTGCCAGCAGCGAGGCGAACGGAAACACCATATATTTT. It encodes CASSEANGNTIYF. The full variable domain, in which reference TRBV7-8 and TRBJ1-3 provide the parts outside the CDR3, is GAGVSQSPRYKVAKRGQDVALRCDPISGHVSLFWYQQALGQGPEFLTYFQNEAQLDKSGLPSDRFFAERPEGSVSTLKIQRTQQEDSAVYLCASSEANGNTIYFGEGSWLTVV.

This clonotype has just a few counts. The chain carries TRBV7-9 and TRBJ2-2; TRBD1 might be the D (6 bases). With 2 bases removed from V and 6 bases from J, the gap between germline ends came to 10 bases. The CDR3 covers 14 residues. Germline CDR1 reads SEHNR; CDR2 reads FQNEAQ (reference sequence). CDR3 coding DNA: TGTGCCAGCAGCTTATCAGGGGCGCCCGGGGAGCTGTTTTTT. This codes for CASSLSGAPGELFF.